These T cell receptor beta chains were read from a single sample in a study of Graves' ophthalmopathy and Graves' hyperthyroidism. TCRdb used MiXCR to reprocess the multiplex PCR reads, holding one entry per CDR3 protein. This sample has 200,000 to 250,000 distinct CDR3 sequences, with under 25% found just once. Sequenced material: peripheral blood. These receptors were taken from a woman in her 50s with Graves' ophthalmopathy. Both conserved end residues are part of each CDR3. D genes are given only for firm matches. Rows may omit the clone size; those that give it use once, few, many or a size class.

d_gene,v_gene,j_gene,abundance,CDR3aa,CDR3nt
-,TRBV30,TRBJ2-2,-,CAWRLNSGFAGELFF,TGTGCCTGGAGACTAAACTCAGGGTTTGCCGGGGAGCTGTTTTTT
-,TRBV28,TRBJ2-7,many,CASSLSGALSYEQYF,TGTGCCAGCAGTTTATCAGGGGCTCTGTCCTACGAGCAGTACTTC
TRBD2,TRBV2,TRBJ2-2,many,CASSVSSGSVGTGELFF,TGTGCCAGCAGTGTTTCTAGCGGGAGCGTCGGCACCGGGGAGCTGTTTTTT
-,TRBV12-3/TRBV12-4,TRBJ1-1,few,CASSLGTAMNTEAFF,TGTGCCAGCAGCCTCGGGACGGCGATGAACACTGAAGCTTTCTTT
-,TRBV28,TRBJ2-5,once,CASSSLLDYTQETQYF,TGTGCCAGCAGTTCTCTCCTGGACTACACTCAAGAGACCCAGTACTTC
-,TRBV28,TRBJ2-7,many,CASVETYEQYF,TGTGCCAGCGTAGAGACCTACGAGCAGTACTTC
-,TRBV20-1,TRBJ2-7,many,CSARVPGQSYEQYF,TGCAGTGCTAGAGTGCCAGGACAGAGCTACGAGCAGTACTTC
TRBD2,TRBV5-6,TRBJ2-7,many,CASSLRRSGGRAHYEQYF,TGTGCCAGCAGCTTACGACGGAGCGGGGGAAGGGCCCACTACGAGCAGTACTTC
-,TRBV20-1,TRBJ1-5,many,CSARDAREADQPQHF,TGCAGTGCTAGAGATGCGCGGGAAGCGGATCAGCCCCAGCATTTT
-,TRBV30,TRBJ2-7,many,CAWSPPGTFTYEQYF,TGTGCCTGGTCTCCTCCCGGGACATTCACCTACGAGCAGTACTTC
-,TRBV20-1,TRBJ2-5,few,CSASYGGAGTQYF,TGCAGTGCTAGCTACGGCGGGGCCGGGACCCAGTACTTC
-,TRBV6-5,TRBJ1-2,many,CASTNTANYGYTF,TGTGCCAGCACCAACACAGCTAACTATGGCTACACCTTC
-,TRBV29-1,TRBJ1-1,many,CSVPRTAFNTEAFF,TGCAGCGTTCCTCGGACAGCTTTTAACACTGAAGCTTTCTTT
-,TRBV27,TRBJ1-1,many,CASSPSPAANTEAFF,TGTGCCAGCAGTCCCTCTCCAGCAGCGAACACTGAAGCTTTCTTT
TRBD2,TRBV7-2,TRBJ2-7,many,CASRRTSGSFEQYF,TGTGCCAGCAGACGGACTAGCGGGAGCTTTGAGCAGTACTTC
-,TRBV9,TRBJ1-2,few,CASSVDQGYYGYTF,TGTGCCAGCAGCGTAGATCAGGGTTACTATGGCTACACCTTC
-,TRBV15,TRBJ2-7,-,CATSRGVGRVPYEQYF,TGTGCCACCAGCAGAGGGGTTGGACGGGTCCCCTACGAGCAGTACTTC
-,TRBV28,TRBJ2-7,-,CASSLTLGEQYF,TGTGCCAGCAGTTTGACCCTGGGGGAGCAGTACTTC
-,TRBV7-2,TRBJ2-5,-,CAGSSLETQYF,TGTGCCGGCAGCTCGCTCGAGACCCAGTACTTC
-,TRBV27,TRBJ2-6,-,CASSIHRSGANVLTF,TGTGCCAGCAGTATCCATCGCTCTGGGGCCAACGTCCTGACTTTC
-,TRBV29-1,TRBJ2-2,-,CSLRLGVTGELFF,TGCAGCTTGAGGCTGGGGGTGACCGGGGAGCTGTTTTTT
-,TRBV4-1,TRBJ1-5,many,CASSQDATVRNQPQHF,TGCGCCAGCAGCCAAGATGCGACAGTCCGCAATCAGCCCCAGCATTTT
-,TRBV6-4,TRBJ2-2,many,CASSDSSRSGELFF,TGTGCCAGCAGTGACTCTAGTCGAAGCGGGGAGCTGTTTTTT
TRBD1,TRBV27,TRBJ1-2,many,CASRSTGTGYGYTF,TGTGCCAGCAGGTCAACCGGGACAGGGTATGGCTACACCTTC
-,TRBV6-5,TRBJ1-6,many,CASSLSQSSYNSPLHF,TGTGCCAGCAGTTTGTCTCAAAGCTCCTATAATTCACCCCTCCACTTT
TRBD2,TRBV14,TRBJ2-4,-,CASSQGGRGVPYF,TGTGCCAGCAGCCAAGGGGGACGGGGGGTTCCGTACTTC
-,TRBV28,TRBJ1-1,-,CASAKQEWDTEAFF,TGTGCCAGCGCTAAACAAGAGTGGGACACTGAAGCTTTCTTT
-,TRBV2,TRBJ2-5,-,CASRPGQVQETQYF,TGTGCCAGCAGGCCCGGGCAGGTGCAAGAGACCCAGTACTTC
TRBD2,TRBV19,TRBJ2-5,many,CASSPRGPSGSTGKETQYF,TGTGCCAGTAGTCCAAGGGGGCCTAGCGGGAGTACGGGTAAAGAGACCCAGTACTTC
-,TRBV29-1,TRBJ2-5,many,CSVALEAQYF,TGCAGCGTTGCTCTAGAGGCCCAGTACTTC
-,TRBV4-1,TRBJ2-7,-,CASSPSAGSSYEQYF,TGCGCCAGCAGCCCAAGCGCGGGGTCCTCCTACGAGCAGTACTTC
TRBD2,TRBV9,TRBJ2-1,few,CASSATTSGGYNEQFF,TGTGCCAGCAGCGCGACGACTAGCGGGGGTTACAATGAGCAGTTCTTC
-,TRBV20-1,TRBJ1-2,many,CSAGESYTF,TGCAGTGCTGGGGAGAGCTACACCTTC
-,TRBV6-1,TRBJ1-6,-,CASSPKTSPLHF,TGTGCCAGCAGCCCAAAGACTTCACCCCTCCACTTT
-,TRBV6-5,TRBJ1-6,many,CASSYDVGGSYNSPLHF,TGTGCCAGCAGTTACGATGTGGGGGGCTCCTATAATTCACCCCTCCACTTT
-,TRBV12-3/TRBV12-4,TRBJ2-4,many,CASSFFRDSFRNIQYF,TGTGCCAGCAGTTTTTTCCGTGACAGCTTCAGAAACATTCAGTACTTC
-,TRBV6-5,TRBJ1-2,many,CASRTAYGYTF,TGTGCCAGCCGGACAGCCTATGGCTACACCTTC
-,TRBV28,TRBJ2-7,many,CASSFLTLGTGGGEQYF,TGTGCCAGCAGTTTCCTAACCCTTGGGACCGGAGGGGGCGAGCAGTACTTC
TRBD2,TRBV7-2,TRBJ2-7,many,CASSLTSGNSYEQYF,TGTGCCAGCAGCCTGACTAGCGGGAATTCCTACGAGCAGTACTTC
TRBD2,TRBV29-1,TRBJ2-7,-,CSLAGGGKSGRAPYEQYF,TGCAGCCTTGCAGGGGGCGGAAAAAGCGGGAGGGCCCCCTACGAGCAGTACTTC
-,TRBV2,TRBJ1-2,few,CASKGGAGGYTF,TGTGCCAGCAAAGGGGGGGCGGGTGGCTACACCTTC
-,TRBV12-3/TRBV12-4,TRBJ1-2,-,CASSLGRATYGYTF,TGTGCCAGCAGTTTAGGCAGGGCTACGTATGGCTACACCTTC
TRBD1,TRBV6-1,TRBJ2-7,-,CASSRIDRGEQYF,TGTGCCAGCAGTCGAATCGACAGGGGCGAGCAGTACTTC
-,TRBV20-1,TRBJ1-1,many,CSAMYTEAFF,TGCAGTGCAATGTACACTGAAGCTTTCTTT
TRBD2,TRBV4-1,TRBJ2-2,-,CASSQLADLNTGELFF,TGCGCCAGCAGCCAGCTAGCGGATCTTAACACCGGGGAGCTGTTTTTT
-,TRBV20-1,TRBJ2-6,many,CSARLSGANVLTF,TGCAGTGCCCGCTTGTCTGGGGCCAACGTCCTGACTTTC
-,TRBV6-1,TRBJ1-1,-,CASFRDGLNTEAFF,TGTGCCAGCTTTAGGGACGGCTTGAACACTGAAGCTTTCTTT
TRBD1,TRBV20-1,TRBJ2-7,many,CSARVGGRGSSYEQYF,TGCAGTGCTAGAGTCGGTGGCAGGGGGAGCTCCTACGAGCAGTACTTC